These T cell receptor beta chains were read from a single sample in a study of ipilimumab plus nivolumab after autologous stem cell transplantation. This table comes from immunoSEQ multiplex PCR, and its TCRdb copy is limited to in-frame clones, with some not included. The data hold roughly 16,000 clones, with around four fifths observed a single time. The sample consisted of PBMCs, taken in a trial of ipilimumab plus nivolumab as post-transplant consolidation. Every receptor here comes from a male donor with diffuse large B-cell lymphoma. CDR3s include the opening cysteine and the closing phenylalanine or tryptophan. D genes are given only for firm matches. Clone size is stated in some rows and not others, as once, few, many or a class when expanded.

NA	NA	TRBJ2-2	TRBV9	CASSVEDAGELFF	TGTGCCAGCAGCGTAGAGGATGCCGGGGAGCTGTTTTTT
NA	TRBD1	TRBJ1-1	TRBV27	CASSVNRQGATEAFF	TGTGCCAGCAGTGTAAATCGACAGGGGGCCACTGAAGCTTTCTTT
NA	NA	TRBJ2-3	TRBV14	CASSQRTTYTDTQYF	TGTGCCAGCAGCCAAAGAACTACATACACAGATACGCAGTATTTT
NA	TRBD1	TRBJ2-5	TRBV10-1	CASSVETGQTQYF	TGCGCCAGCAGTGTGGAGACAGGGCAGACCCAGTACTTC
once	NA	TRBJ2-1	TRBV11-3	CASSLVSSLDNEQFF	TGTGCCAGCAGCTTAGTTTCTAGTCTGGACAATGAGCAGTTCTTC
NA	TRBD2	TRBJ2-1	TRBV5-4	CASSRLAGGIRNEQFF	TGTGCCAGCAGCCGCCTAGCGGGAGGTATTCGAAATGAGCAGTTCTTC
NA	TRBD1	TRBJ2-1	TRBV6-5	CASSKEDRANEQFF	TGTGCCAGCAGTAAAGAGGACAGGGCCAATGAGCAGTTCTTC
NA	NA	TRBJ2-6	TRBV9	CASSVEGTRSSGANVLTF	TGTGCCAGCAGCGTAGAAGGGACGAGGAGCTCTGGGGCCAACGTCCTGACTTTC
NA	TRBD1	TRBJ1-2	TRBV7-2	CASSLGQGGNYGYTF	TGTGCCAGCAGCTTAGGGCAGGGGGGTAACTATGGCTACACCTTC
NA	NA	TRBJ2-7	TRBV2	CASSEHVAYEQYF	TGTGCCAGCAGTGAACACGTCGCCTACGAGCAGTACTTC
NA	TRBD1	TRBJ2-3	TRBV29-1	CSVGTGGTDTQYF	TGCAGCGTTGGGACAGGGGGCACAGATACGCAGTATTTT
NA	TRBD2	TRBJ2-7	TRBV5-4	CASSLISGVSYEQYF	TGTGCCAGCAGCTTGATCAGCGGGGTTTCCTACGAGCAGTACTTC
NA	TRBD1	TRBJ1-2	TRBV7-2	CASSLSTGGDGYTF	TGTGCCAGCAGCCTATCAACAGGGGGAGACGGCTACACCTTC
NA	TRBD2	TRBJ2-5	TRBV2	CASSDYRDYEETQYF	TGTGCCAGCAGTGACTACCGGGACTATGAAGAGACCCAGTACTTC
NA	TRBD1	TRBJ1-2	TRBV7-9	CASSLSRTGDGYTF	TGTGCCAGCAGCTTAAGCCGGACAGGGGATGGCTACACCTTC
NA	NA	TRBJ2-3	TRBV5-6	CASSILTGFGTDTQYF	TGTGCCAGCAGCATATTAACAGGGTTCGGTACAGATACGCAGTATTTT
NA	NA	TRBJ2-6	TRBV14	CASSQEGPGANVLTF	TGTGCCAGCAGCCAGGAGGGCCCCGGGGCCAACGTCCTGACTTTC
NA	NA	TRBJ2-3	TRBV7-9	CASSKPRGQSTDTQYF	TGTGCCAGCAGCAAGCCCCGGGGGCAGAGCACAGATACGCAGTATTTT
once	NA	TRBJ2-3	TRBV5-1	CASSLPSPYTDTQYF	TGCGCCAGCAGCTTGCCCAGCCCATACACAGATACGCAGTATTTT
medium-sized	TRBD1	TRBJ1-2	TRBV19	CASSRTGYGYTF	TGTGCCAGTAGTCGGACAGGCTATGGCTACACCTTC
NA	NA	TRBJ1-2	TRBV30	CAWRDEVRQSLLNYGYTF	TGTGCCTGGAGGGACGAGGTCAGACAATCCCTTCTTAACTATGGCTACACCTTC
medium-sized	NA	TRBJ2-5	TRBV7-2	CASSFFLPNSYQETQYF	TGTGCCAGCAGCTTCTTCCTCCCAAATAGTTACCAAGAGACCCAGTACTTC
NA	TRBD2	TRBJ2-6	TRBV11-2	CASSFRSGGSGANVLTF	TGTGCCAGCAGCTTCCGCAGCGGGGGAAGTGGGGCCAACGTCCTGACTTTC
NA	NA	TRBJ1-6	TRBV7-2	CASSLTLSNSPLHF	TGTGCCAGCAGCTTGACCCTCTCTAATTCACCCCTCCACTTT
NA	TRBD2	TRBJ2-3	TRBV5-1	CASSLDSGGSTDTQYF	TGCGCCAGCAGCTTGGATAGCGGGGGGAGCACAGATACGCAGTATTTT
once	NA	TRBJ1-6	TRBV4-1	CASSQDGRLVSYNSPLHF	TGCGCCAGCAGCCAAGATGGCAGGCTAGTCTCCTATAATTCACCCCTCCACTTT
NA	NA	TRBJ2-3	TRBV21-1	CASSHYLFTQYF	TGTGCCAGCAGCCACTATTTATTTACGCAGTATTTT
NA	NA	TRBJ2-7	TRBV5-1	CASSPSRAGSLYEQYF	TGCGCCAGCAGCCCGTCAAGGGCAGGCTCTCTTTACGAGCAGTACTTC
few	NA	TRBJ2-5	TRBV7-9	CASSFPTGSAETQYF	TGTGCCAGCAGCTTCCCGACAGGTTCGGCAGAGACCCAGTACTTC
NA	NA	TRBJ2-1	TRBV25-1	CASSDRGREQFF	TGTGCCAGCAGTGACAGGGGCAGGGAGCAGTTCTTC
NA	NA	TRBJ2-7	TRBV21-1	CASQKSLGGGTYEQYF	TGTGCCAGCCAGAAGTCCTTAGGAGGGGGCACCTACGAGCAGTACTTC
NA	NA	TRBJ1-6	TRBV5-1	CASSLAGESSPLHF	TGCGCCAGCAGCTTGGCGGGGGAGAGTTCACCCCTCCACTTT
NA	NA	TRBJ1-4	TRBV30	CAWSPNRVGEKLFF	TGTGCCTGGAGTCCCAACAGGGTGGGTGAAAAACTGTTTTTT
NA	NA	TRBJ2-2	TRBV18	CASSPFRRTRVGGELFF	TGTGCCAGCTCACCCTTCCGACGAACCCGCGTGGGTGGGGAGCTGTTTTTT
NA	NA	TRBJ1-4	TRBV7-3	CASSRGGRDEKLFF	TGTGCCAGCAGCCGAGGGGGAAGGGATGAAAAACTGTTTTTT
NA	NA	TRBJ2-7	TRBV5-1	CASSLALGVSHEQYF	TGCGCCAGCAGCTTGGCACTGGGTGTTTCTCACGAGCAGTACTTC
few	NA	TRBJ2-7	TRBV21-1	CARARHHEQYF	TGTGCCAGGGCGCGTCACCACGAGCAGTACTTC
NA	TRBD2	TRBJ2-1	TRBV11-2	CASSLEAGGPLNEQFF	TGTGCCAGCAGCTTAGAGGCGGGGGGGCCCCTCAATGAGCAGTTCTTC
NA	TRBD1	TRBJ2-7	TRBV6-1	CASSSQDRGYHEQYF	TGTGCCAGCAGTTCACAGGACAGGGGGTACCACGAGCAGTACTTC
NA	NA	TRBJ2-1	TRBV21-1	CASSQGGHRTYNEQFF	TGTGCCAGCAGCCAGGGGGGACACAGGACCTACAATGAGCAGTTCTTC
NA	NA	TRBJ1-2	TRBV11-3	CASSPRRDAGYTF	TGTGCCAGCAGCCCCCGCAGGGACGCTGGCTACACCTTC
few	NA	TRBJ1-1	TRBV2	CASSGKQVNTEAFF	TGTGCCAGCAGTGGGAAGCAAGTGAACACTGAAGCTTTCTTT
few	NA	TRBJ1-2	TRBV7-9	CASSLAARPGSGYTF	TGTGCCAGCAGCTTAGCGGCCCGTCCAGGGTCCGGCTACACCTTC
NA	NA	TRBJ2-3	TRBV5-1	CASSLGSHFTDTQYF	TGCGCCAGCAGCTTGGGCAGTCACTTCACAGATACGCAGTATTTT
NA	NA	TRBJ2-1	TRBV19	CASSDRTHSSFF	TGTGCCAGTAGTGACAGGACACACTCGAGCTTCTTC